These T cell receptor beta chains were read from a single sample in a study of blood T cell repertoires in COVID-19. The assay was immunoSEQ multiplex PCR, and TCRdb's table has in-frame clones only and misses some. The data show around 160,000 clones, around 81% seen once. What was sequenced was peripheral blood. These receptors originate from a man in his 60s with active or convalescent COVID-19. Each CDR3 is given with its conserved first and last residue. The D gene is left open where the match is weak. Not every row has a clone size; where given, it reads once, few, many or a size class.

NA TRBJ2-3 once TRBV7-9 CASSLVPQLLSTDTQYF TGTGCCAGCAGCTTAGTCCCCCAACTACTAAGCACAGATACGCAGTATTTT
NA TRBJ1-2 NA TRBV5-6 CASSPGGYGYTF TGTGCCAGCAGCCCGGGGGGCTATGGCTACACCTTC
NA TRBJ1-2 few TRBV5-3 CARSPDKGGLLVGLGGYTF TGTGCCAGAAGCCCAGACAAAGGGGGTTTGCTCGTCGGCTTGGGTGGCTACACCTTC
TRBD1 TRBJ1-2 NA TRBV12-3/TRBV12-4 CASSLWDRDGYTF TGTGCCAGCAGTTTATGGGACAGGGATGGCTACACCTTC
NA TRBJ2-5 NA TRBV18 CASSPYRDMETQYF TGTGCCAGCTCACCATACAGGGATATGGAGACCCAGTACTTC
NA TRBJ1-2 NA TRBV5-4 CASSYSGSYGYTF TGTGCCAGCAGCTATTCGGGTAGCTATGGCTACACCTTC
NA TRBJ1-4 few TRBV15 CATSRVREHEKLFF TGTGCCACCAGCAGAGTACGGGAGCATGAAAAACTGTTTTTT
TRBD1 TRBJ1-4 NA TRBV27 CASTSNQGDEKLFF TGTGCCAGCACCTCAAATCAGGGGGATGAAAAACTGTTTTTT
TRBD2 TRBJ2-3 NA TRBV5-1 CASSPPGAGVGTDTQYF TGCGCCAGCAGCCCCCCGGGAGCGGGAGTCGGAACAGATACGCAGTATTTT
NA TRBJ2-1 once TRBV28 CAIKGLQALGYNEQFF TGTGCCATCAAGGGACTCCAGGCTTTGGGCTACAATGAGCAGTTCTTC
NA TRBJ1-4 NA TRBV5-4 CASSLEGGHEKLFF TGTGCCAGCAGCTTGGAAGGGGGTCATGAAAAACTGTTTTTT
TRBD1 TRBJ1-5 medium-sized TRBV7-8 CASSSRQGPSQPQHF TGTGCCAGCAGCTCGAGACAGGGGCCAAGTCAGCCCCAGCATTTT
TRBD1 TRBJ2-1 NA TRBV27 CASTLGQGIYNEQFF TGTGCCAGCACCTTAGGACAGGGTATATACAATGAGCAGTTCTTC
NA TRBJ2-7 NA TRBV9 CASSVDQGNYYEQYF TGTGCCAGCAGCGTAGACCAGGGGAACTACTACGAGCAGTACTTC
TRBD2 TRBJ2-7 NA TRBV3-1/TRBV3-2 CASSQAPGTSGSYEQYF TGTGCCAGCAGCCAAGCCCCCGGGACTAGCGGTTCCTACGAGCAGTACTTC
NA TRBJ2-4 NA TRBV5-8 CASSLELRAKNIQYF TGTGCCAGCAGCTTGGAACTGAGAGCCAAAAACATTCAGTACTTC
TRBD1 TRBJ1-5 NA TRBV28 CASSTYRGLNQPQHF TGTGCCAGCAGTACTTACAGGGGGCTCAATCAGCCCCAGCATTTT
TRBD1 TRBJ2-2 NA TRBV7-9 CASSPDRGTGELFF TGTGCCAGCAGCCCCGACAGGGGCACCGGGGAGCTGTTTTTT
NA TRBJ1-4 few TRBV25-1 CASSVSRGFSGLNEKLFF TGTGCCAGCAGTGTGTCCAGGGGTTTCTCAGGGTTAAATGAAAAACTGTTTTTT